Shown below are 16 T cell receptor beta chains from a single sample sequenced in a study of T-cell reconstitution after alpha-beta-depleted transplantation in children. Molecular barcoding with unique molecular identifiers was used for the TCRbeta library. TCRdb re-derived calls from the PCR reads in MiXCR, one entry per CDR3 protein. The table records about 420,000 distinct CDR3 sequences, under 20% of them present only once. Here the sequenced sample was PBMCs, mostly from graft donor cells, taken 360 days after TCRalphabeta/CD19-depleted stem cell transplant. These receptor sequences come from a boy less than two years old who had a stem cell transplant for Wiskott-Aldrich syndrome, so the T cells may come from the graft donor.

This clonotype was counted at least ten times. The genes are TRBV4-1 and TRBJ2-7, with 8 bases identical to TRBD1. The CDR3 covers 13 residues. Germline loops: CDR1 MGHRA, CDR2 YSYEKL. Losses at the gene ends were 0 bases for V and 12 bases for J; bases not matched to a gene: 7. The CDR3 loop is CASSQEPWTGPYF. The CDR3, as DNA: TGCGCCAGCAGCCAAGAGCCCTGGACAGGGCCGTACTTC.

This clonotype was seen only a few times. The chain combines TRBV11-2 with TRBJ2-3, with 7 bases lining up with TRBD1. The CDR3 totals 15 residues. J gave up 1 base and V 6 bases, and 7 bases lay outside the gene matches. CDR1 and CDR2 (germline): SGHAT, FQNNGV. The CDR3 is CASSGTGTGTDTQYF. For the CDR3, the DNA is TGTGCCAGCAGTGGAACCGGGACAGGCACAGATACGCAGTATTTT.

The chain couples TRBV30 to TRBJ1-1; D not resolved. V was cut by 4 bases and J by 1 base, with 7 bases left in between. This CDR3 has 12 amino acids. Germline values: CDR1 GTSNPN, CDR2 SVGIG (reference sequence). The CDR3 sequence is CAWILGNTEAFF. The CDR3, as DNA: TGTGCCTGGATTTTGGGGAACACTGAAGCTTTCTTT.

The V gene is TRBV27, the J gene TRBJ1-5, with D perhaps matching TRBD1 (6 bases). In germline, CDR1 is MNHEY, CDR2 SMNVEV (reference sequence). With 0 bases removed from V and 2 bases from J, the gap between germline ends came to 11 bases. CDR3 length: 16 residues. CDR3 bases: TGTGCCAGCAGTTTATCTGGGGGGCTTGGCAATCAGCCCCAGCATTTT. It encodes CASSLSGGLGNQPQHF.

This chain uses TRBV3-1 with TRBJ1-2; 10 bases match TRBD1. The CDR3 contains 17 residues. Per germline, CDR1 LGHDT and CDR2 YNNKEL (reference sequence). V shed 1 base and J 4 bases; nucleotides not matched to a gene: 9. CDR3 coding DNA: TGTGCCAGCAGCCAAGGGAGCTGGGACAGGGGTTCCTATGGCTACACCTTC. It codes for CASSQGSWDRGSYGYTF.

The chain links TRBV12-3 or TRBV12-4 to TRBJ1-5; a possible D gene is TRBD1 (5 bases). With 3 bases removed from V and 5 bases from J, the gap between germline ends came to 11 bases. The CDR3 loop spans 14 amino acids. CDR3 residues: CASSFGGEHQPQHF. The CDR3 bases are TGTGCCAGCAGTTTCGGAGGGGAGCATCAGCCCCAGCATTTT.

This clonotype came up many times. This chain connects TRBV24-1 to TRBJ2-5; D is tentatively TRBD1 or TRBD2 (5 bases each). V lost 7 bases, J lost 4 bases, and 12 bases lay in between. The germline CDR1 and CDR2 sequences are KGHDR and SFDVKD. The CDR3 totals 13 residues. The CDR3 reads CATRDTRGETQYF. In nucleotides, the CDR3 is TGTGCCACCAGGGACACTAGGGGAGAGACCCAGTACTTC.

This clonotype was observed a handful of times. The chain employs TRBV29-1 and TRBJ2-4; 9 positions agree with TRBD1. The V segment lost 4 bases and the J segment 4 bases; nucleotides outside the gene matches: 5. Germline V gene lookup returns CDR1 SQVTM and CDR2 ANQGSEA. CDR3 length: 14 residues. The CDR3: CSVARQGGKNIQYF. In nucleotides, the CDR3 is TGCAGCGTTGCCCGACAGGGGGGTAAAAACATTCAGTACTTC. The full variable domain, rest sourced from reference TRBV29-1 and TRBJ2-4, is SAVISQKPSRDICQRGTSLTIQCQVDSQVTMMFWYRQQPGQSLTLIATANQGSEATYESGFVIDKFPISRPNLTFSTLTVSNMSPEDSSIYLCSVARQGGKNIQYFGAGTRLSVL.

This clonotype was seen repeatedly, ten times or more. This rearrangement joins TRBV28 to TRBJ1-1; D is possibly TRBD1 (6 bases). Per the germline V gene, CDR1 is MDHEN and CDR2 is SYDVKM. This CDR3 has 13 amino acids. The V end lost 1 base, the J end lost 3 bases, and 6 bases lay between the germline ends. CDR3 protein: CASSLYRDTEAFF. The CDR3 nucleotides read TGTGCCAGCAGTTTATACAGGGACACTGAAGCTTTCTTT.

V and J are TRBV20-1 and TRBJ2-7; D unclear. CDR1 DFQATT and CDR2 SNEGSKA come from the germline V gene (reference sequence). This CDR3 is 16 amino acids long. The ends were cut back, 4 bases at V and 2 bases at J, with 21 bases in the middle. CDR3: CSAKPPDKFWTYEQYF. The CDR3 nucleotides are TGCAGTGCTAAGCCCCCAGACAAGTTTTGGACCTACGAGCAGTACTTC.

The genes are TRBV6-5 and TRBJ2-7; unclear D gene. Germline V gene sequence: CDR1 MNHEY, CDR2 SVGAGI. This CDR3 contains 15 residues. Between the trimmed V and J ends, which lost 0 bases and 4 bases, there was a span of 13 bases. The chain's CDR3 is CASSYSTVAGYEQYF. CDR3 bases: TGTGCCAGCAGTTACTCGACGGTCGCCGGTTACGAGCAGTACTTC.

This clonotype has more than one count but fewer than ten. The chain uses TRBV18 and TRBJ2-6; a possible D gene is TRBD2 (5 bases). The V gene lost 2 bases and the J gene lost 0 bases, with 11 bases spanning the gap. CDR3 length equals 17 residues. The germline V gene has CDR1 KGHSH and CDR2 LQKENI. The CDR3 DNA is TGTGCCAGCTCACCAAGAGGGATTGGCTCTGGGGCCAACGTCCTGACTTTC. This encodes CASSPRGIGSGANVLTF.

There are a few counts of this clonotype. The chain joins TRBV7-9 to TRBJ2-7; a possible D gene is TRBD1 (6 bases). The CDR3 length is 15 residues. CDR1 and CDR2 (germline): SEHNR, FQNEAQ (reference sequence). Trimming pared 1 base from V and 3 bases from J, leaving 13 bases between. CDR3 DNA sequence: TGTGCCAGCAGCTTAGGGACAGTGGGGCTCTACGAGCAGTACTTC. Its protein product is CASSLGTVGLYEQYF.

This chain uses TRBV20-1 with TRBJ2-5; 9 bases are shared with TRBD1. This CDR3 region has 12 residues. Looked up from germline, CDR1 is DFQATT and CDR2 is SNEGSKA (reference sequence). V lost 6 bases and J lost 5; bases outside the gene matches: 4. The CDR3 protein is CSAPGTGETQYF. DNA for the CDR3: TGCAGTGCCCCCGGGACAGGGGAGACCCAGTACTTC.

This clonotype has more than one count but fewer than ten. The chain links TRBV6-5 to TRBJ1-6; D gene ambiguous. The CDR3 is made up of 13 amino acids. The V and J ends lost 0 bases and 11 bases respectively, with 8 bases between them. Germline V gene sequence: CDR1 MNHEY, CDR2 SVGAGI. The CDR3 protein is CASSYSPEAPLHF. As DNA, the CDR3 is TGTGCCAGCAGTTACTCGCCCGAAGCACCCCTCCACTTT.

The rearrangement links TRBV4-2 to TRBJ2-5; D is possibly TRBD2 (6 bases). CDR1 and CDR2 (germline): LGHNA, YNFKEQ. The ends were cut back, 1 base at V and 7 bases at J, with 22 bases in the middle. The CDR3 contains 17 residues. The CDR3 loop reads CASSQGLALTGERTQYF. The CDR3, as DNA: TGTGCCAGCAGCCAAGGGCTCGCGCTGACGGGGGAAAGGACCCAGTACTTC.